The present entry profiles one T cell receptor (beta chain) with its context. The data derive from a study of sequential checkpoint blockade in melanoma. Study-wide background: First-line arms were nivolumab then ipilimumab, or the reverse, randomized 1:1. Both treatment sequences were followed by maintenance nivolumab.

Germline V CDR1 and CDR2: MDHEN, SYDVKM. The ends lost 5 bases at V and 2 bases at J; junction bases unmatched: 5. The CDR3 sequence is 14 residues long. Stated treatment: randomized to nivolumab then ipilimumab (arm A) or the reverse (arm B). TCRdb keeps only in-frame clones here, not all; method: immunoSEQ multiplex PCR. This table has 15,000 to 20,000 clones, 65% to 85% appearing once. This chain connects TRBV28 to TRBJ2-5; 7 bases fit TRBD2. The sequencing here drew on CD8+ T cells sorted from blood (inferred from file names), taken from a patient given nivolumab and ipilimumab in sequence. The TCR sequence derives from a human donor with melanoma. The CDR3 bases are TGTGCCAGCAGTCTGTGGACTAGACAAGAGACCCAGTACTTC. Translating gives CASSLWTRQETQYF.